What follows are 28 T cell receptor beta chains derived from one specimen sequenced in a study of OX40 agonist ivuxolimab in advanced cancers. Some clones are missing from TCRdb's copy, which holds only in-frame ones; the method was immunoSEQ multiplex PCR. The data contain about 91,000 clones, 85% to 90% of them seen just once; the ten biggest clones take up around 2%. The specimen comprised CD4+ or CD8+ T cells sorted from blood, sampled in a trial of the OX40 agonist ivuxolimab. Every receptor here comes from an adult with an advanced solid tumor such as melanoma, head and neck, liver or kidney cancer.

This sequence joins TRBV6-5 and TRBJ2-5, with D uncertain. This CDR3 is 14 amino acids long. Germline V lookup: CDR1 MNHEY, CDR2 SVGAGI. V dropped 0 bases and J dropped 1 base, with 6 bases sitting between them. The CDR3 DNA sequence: TGTGCCAGCAGTTACTCCGAGACCCAAGAGACCCAGTACTTC. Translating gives CASSYSETQETQYF.

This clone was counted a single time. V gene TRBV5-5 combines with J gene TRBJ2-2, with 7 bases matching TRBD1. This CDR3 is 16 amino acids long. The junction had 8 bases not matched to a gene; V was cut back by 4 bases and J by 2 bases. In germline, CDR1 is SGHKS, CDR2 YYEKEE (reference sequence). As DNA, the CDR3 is TGTGCCAGCAGCACCGACAGGGTTACTAACACCGGGGAGCTGTTTTTT. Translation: CASSTDRVTNTGELFF. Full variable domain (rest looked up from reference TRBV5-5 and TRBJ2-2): DAGVTQSPTHLIKTRGQQVTLRCSPISGHKSVSWYQQVLGQGPQFIFQYYEKEERGRGNFPDRFSARQFPNYSSELNVNALLLGDSALYLCASSTDRVTNTGELFFGEGSRLTVL.

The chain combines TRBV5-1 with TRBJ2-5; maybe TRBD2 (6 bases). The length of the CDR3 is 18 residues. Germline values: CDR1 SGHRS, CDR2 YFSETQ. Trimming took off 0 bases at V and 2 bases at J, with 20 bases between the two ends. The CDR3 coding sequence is TGCGCCAGCAGCTTGGGTTATGGGGGAGGCGTGATACAAGAGACCCAGTACTTC. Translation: CASSLGYGGGVIQETQYF.

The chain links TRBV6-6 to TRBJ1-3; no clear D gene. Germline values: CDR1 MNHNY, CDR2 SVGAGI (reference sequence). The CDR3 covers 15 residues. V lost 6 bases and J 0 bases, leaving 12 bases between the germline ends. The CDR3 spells CASRKQQSSGNTIYF. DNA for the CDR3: TGTGCCAGCAGGAAGCAACAGAGCTCTGGAAACACCATATATTTT.

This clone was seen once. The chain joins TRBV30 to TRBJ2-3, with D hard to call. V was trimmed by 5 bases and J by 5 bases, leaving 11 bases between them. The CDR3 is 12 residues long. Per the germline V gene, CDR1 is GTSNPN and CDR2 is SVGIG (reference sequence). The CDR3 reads CAWGPSLDTQYF. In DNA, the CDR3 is TGTGCCTGGGGACCCAGCTTAGATACGCAGTATTTT.

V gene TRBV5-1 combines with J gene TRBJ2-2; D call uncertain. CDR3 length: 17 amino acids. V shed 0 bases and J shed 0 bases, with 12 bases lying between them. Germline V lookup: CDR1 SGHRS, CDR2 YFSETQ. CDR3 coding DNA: TGCGCCAGCAGCTTGGCTGTCCAGATCGCGAACACCGGGGAGCTGTTTTTT. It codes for CASSLAVQIANTGELFF.

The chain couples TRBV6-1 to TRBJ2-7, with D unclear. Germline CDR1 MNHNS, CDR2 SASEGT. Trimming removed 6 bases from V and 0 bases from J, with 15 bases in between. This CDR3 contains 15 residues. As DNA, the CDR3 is TGTGCCAGCAGCCCTTTGGGGTCGAGCTCCTACGAGCAGTACTTC. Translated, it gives CASSPLGSSSYEQYF.

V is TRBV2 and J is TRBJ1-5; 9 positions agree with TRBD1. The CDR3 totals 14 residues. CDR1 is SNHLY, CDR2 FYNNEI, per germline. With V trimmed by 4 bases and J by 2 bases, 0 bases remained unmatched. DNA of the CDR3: TGTGCCAGCAGTGGGACAGGGGGCAATCAGCCCCAGCATTTT. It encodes CASSGTGGNQPQHF.

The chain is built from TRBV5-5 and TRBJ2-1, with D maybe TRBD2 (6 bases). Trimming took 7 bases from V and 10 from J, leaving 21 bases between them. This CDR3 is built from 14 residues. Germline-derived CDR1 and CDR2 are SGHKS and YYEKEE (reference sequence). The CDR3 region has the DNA TGTGCCAGCGGGAGGCAGGGTTTGAAGTCCGAGCAGTTCTTC. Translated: CASGRQGLKSEQFF.

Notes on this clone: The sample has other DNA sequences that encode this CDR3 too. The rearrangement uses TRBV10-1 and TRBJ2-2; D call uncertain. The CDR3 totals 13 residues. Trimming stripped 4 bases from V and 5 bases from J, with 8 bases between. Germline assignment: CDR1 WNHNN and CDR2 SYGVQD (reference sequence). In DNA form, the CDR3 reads TGCGCCAGCAGTGCATCGATAACCGGGGAGCTGTTTTTT. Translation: CASSASITGELFF.

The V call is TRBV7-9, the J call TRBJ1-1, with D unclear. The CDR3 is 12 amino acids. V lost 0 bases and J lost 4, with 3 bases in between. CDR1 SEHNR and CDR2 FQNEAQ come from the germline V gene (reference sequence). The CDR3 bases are TGTGCCAGCAGCTTAGCTGTCACTGAAGCTTTCTTT. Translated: CASSLAVTEAFF. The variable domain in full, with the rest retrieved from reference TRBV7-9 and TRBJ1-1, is DTGVSQNPRHKITKRGQNVTFRCDPISEHNRLYWYRQTLGQGPEFLTYFQNEAQLEKSRLLSDRFSAERPKGSFSTLEIQRTEQGDSAMYLCASSLAVTEAFFGQGTRLTVV.

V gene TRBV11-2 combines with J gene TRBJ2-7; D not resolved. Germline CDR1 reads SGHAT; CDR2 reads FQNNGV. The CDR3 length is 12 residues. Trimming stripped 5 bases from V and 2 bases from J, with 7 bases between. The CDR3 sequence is CASSPVTYEQYF. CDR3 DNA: TGTGCCAGCAGCCCGGTTACCTACGAGCAGTACTTC.

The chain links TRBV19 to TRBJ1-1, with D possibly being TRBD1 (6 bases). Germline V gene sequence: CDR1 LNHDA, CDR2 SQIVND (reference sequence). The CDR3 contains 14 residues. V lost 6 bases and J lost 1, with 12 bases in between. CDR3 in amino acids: CASRLMGQNTEAFF. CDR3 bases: TGTGCCAGTAGACTGATGGGACAGAACACTGAAGCTTTCTTT.

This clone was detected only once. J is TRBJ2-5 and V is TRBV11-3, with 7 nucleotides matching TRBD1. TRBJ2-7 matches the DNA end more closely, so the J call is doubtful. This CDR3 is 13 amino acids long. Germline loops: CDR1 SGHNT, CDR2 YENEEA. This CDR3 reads CASSLTGFYEQYF. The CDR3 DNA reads TGTGCCAGCAGCCTGACAGGGTTCTACGAGCAGTACTTC.

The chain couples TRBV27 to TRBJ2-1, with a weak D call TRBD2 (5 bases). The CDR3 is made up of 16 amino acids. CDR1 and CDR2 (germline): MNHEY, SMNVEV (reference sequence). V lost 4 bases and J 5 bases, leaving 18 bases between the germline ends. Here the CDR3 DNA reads TGTGCCAGCAGTTCAGGACTGCACCGACCGCACAATGAGCAGTTCTTC. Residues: CASSSGLHRPHNEQFF.

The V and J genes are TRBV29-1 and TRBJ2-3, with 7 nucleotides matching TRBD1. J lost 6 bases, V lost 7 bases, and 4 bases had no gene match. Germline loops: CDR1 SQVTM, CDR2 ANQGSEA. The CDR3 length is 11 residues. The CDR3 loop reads CSGDREDTQYF. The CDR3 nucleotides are TGCAGCGGTGACAGGGAGGATACGCAGTATTTT.

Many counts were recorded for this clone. CDR3: CASTPGQLDTEAFF. For the CDR3, the DNA is TGCGCCAGCACCCCGGGGCAACTTGACACTGAAGCTTTCTTT. V usage is TRBV10-2 and J usage is TRBJ1-1; maybe TRBD1 (5 bases). V dropped 7 bases and J dropped 3 bases, with 15 bases sitting between them. This CDR3 is built from 14 residues. From germline, CDR1 is WSHSY and CDR2 SAAADI.

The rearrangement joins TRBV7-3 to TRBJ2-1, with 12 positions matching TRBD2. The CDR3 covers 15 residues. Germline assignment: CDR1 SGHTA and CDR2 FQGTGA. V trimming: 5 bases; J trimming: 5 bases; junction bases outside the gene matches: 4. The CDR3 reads CASSMTSGGDNEQFF. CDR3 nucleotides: TGTGCCAGCAGCATGACTAGCGGGGGAGACAATGAGCAGTTCTTC.

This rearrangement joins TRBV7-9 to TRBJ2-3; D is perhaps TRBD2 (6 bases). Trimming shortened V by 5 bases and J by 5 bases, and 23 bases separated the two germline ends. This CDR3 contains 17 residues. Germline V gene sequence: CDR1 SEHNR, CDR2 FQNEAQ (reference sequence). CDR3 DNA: TGTGCCAGCAGCCCTACCCGTCTAGCGCCTGGGGGAGATACGCAGTATTTT. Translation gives CASSPTRLAPGGDTQYF.

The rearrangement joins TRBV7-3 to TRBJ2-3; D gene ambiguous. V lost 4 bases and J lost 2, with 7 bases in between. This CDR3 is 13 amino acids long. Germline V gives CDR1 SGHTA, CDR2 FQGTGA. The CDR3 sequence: CASSSSYTDTQYF. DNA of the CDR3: TGTGCCAGCAGCTCCAGCTACACAGATACGCAGTATTTT. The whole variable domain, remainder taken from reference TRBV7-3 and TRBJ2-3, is GAGVSQTPSNKVTEKGKYVELRCDPISGHTALYWYRQSLGQGPEFLIYFQGTGAADDSGLPNDRFFAVRPEGSVSTLKIQRTERGDSAVYLCASSSSYTDTQYFGPGTRLTVL.

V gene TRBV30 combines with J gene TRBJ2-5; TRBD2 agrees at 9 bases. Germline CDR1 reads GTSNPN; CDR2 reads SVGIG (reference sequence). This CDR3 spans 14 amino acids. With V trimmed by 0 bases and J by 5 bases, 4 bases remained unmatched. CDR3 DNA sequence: TGTGCCTGGAGTGTTAGCGGGAGTGGTGAGACCCAGTACTTC. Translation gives CAWSVSGSGETQYF.

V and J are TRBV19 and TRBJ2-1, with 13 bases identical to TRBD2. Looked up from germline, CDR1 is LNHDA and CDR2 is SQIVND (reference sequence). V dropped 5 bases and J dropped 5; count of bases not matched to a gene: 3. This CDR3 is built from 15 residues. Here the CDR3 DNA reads TGTGCCAGTAGTCCAGGGACTAGCGGGAACAATGAGCAGTTCTTC. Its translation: CASSPGTSGNNEQFF.

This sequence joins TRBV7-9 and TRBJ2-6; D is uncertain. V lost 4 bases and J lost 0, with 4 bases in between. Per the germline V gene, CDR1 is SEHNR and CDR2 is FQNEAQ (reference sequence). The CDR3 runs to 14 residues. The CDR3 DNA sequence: TGTGCCAGCAGCTCAAACTCTGGGGCCAACGTCCTGACTTTC. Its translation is CASSSNSGANVLTF.

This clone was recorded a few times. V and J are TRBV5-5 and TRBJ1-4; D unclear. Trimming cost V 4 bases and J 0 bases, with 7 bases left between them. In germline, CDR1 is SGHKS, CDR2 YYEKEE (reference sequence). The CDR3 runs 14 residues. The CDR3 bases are TGTGCCAGCAGCCCCAGTTCAACTAATGAAAAACTGTTTTTT. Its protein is CASSPSSTNEKLFF.

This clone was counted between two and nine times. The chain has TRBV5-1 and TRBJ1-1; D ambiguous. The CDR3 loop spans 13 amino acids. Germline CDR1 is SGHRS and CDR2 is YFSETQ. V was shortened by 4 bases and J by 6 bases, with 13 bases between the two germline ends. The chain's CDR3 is CASSPTGSAEAFF. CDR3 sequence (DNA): TGCGCCAGCAGCCCGACTGGGAGCGCTGAAGCTTTCTTT.

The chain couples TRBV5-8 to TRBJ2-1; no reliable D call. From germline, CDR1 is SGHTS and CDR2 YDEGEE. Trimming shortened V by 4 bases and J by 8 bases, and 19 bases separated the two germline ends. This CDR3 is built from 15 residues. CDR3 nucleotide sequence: TGTGCCAGCAGCCGGCGTTCCAGGTCTTTGTATGAGCAGTTCTTC. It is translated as CASSRRSRSLYEQFF.

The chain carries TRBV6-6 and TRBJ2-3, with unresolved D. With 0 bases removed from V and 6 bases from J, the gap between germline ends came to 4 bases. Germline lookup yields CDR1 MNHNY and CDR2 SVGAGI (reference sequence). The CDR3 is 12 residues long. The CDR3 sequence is CASSYSPDTQYF. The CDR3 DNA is TGTGCCAGCAGTTACTCACCTGATACGCAGTATTTT.

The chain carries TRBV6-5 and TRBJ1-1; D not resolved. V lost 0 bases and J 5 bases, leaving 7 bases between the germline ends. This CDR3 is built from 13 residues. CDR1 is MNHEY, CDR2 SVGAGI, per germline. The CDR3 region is CASSYSESTEAFF. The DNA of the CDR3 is TGTGCCAGCAGTTACTCGGAGAGTACTGAAGCTTTCTTT.